This T cell receptor beta chain originates from a study of blood T cells in healthy people across ages. This CDR3 is built from 17 residues. Germline assignment: CDR1 MGHRA and CDR2 YSYEKL. With a J-beta primer mix and a sample-barcoded 5' primer, a second PCR ran roughly 6 to 11 cycles. TCRdb analysed the 5' RACE reads with MiXCR anew, one entry per CDR3 protein. Among 800,000 to 1,300,000 distinct CDR3 sequences, roughly a quarter were seen once, and the ten largest hold around 0.75%. This clonotype was found a few times. In addition, the sample was reused for a study of T cells of mothers and their children.

What was sequenced was blood. The V and J genes are TRBV4-1 and TRBJ2-5; the match to TRBD2 covers 7 bases. Matching the DNA end better, TRBJ2-1 makes the J call doubtful. The clonotype originates from a girl aged 2 to 10 in good health. In DNA form, the CDR3 reads TGCGCCAGCAGCCAAGACGATTCGGGAGGAATCTACAATGAGCAGTTCTTC. Its protein product is CASSQDDSGGIYNEQFF.